The next 5 T cell receptor beta chains were all read from a single sample in a study of blood T cell repertoires in COVID-19. Here immunoSEQ multiplex PCR was the method, and the copy in TCRdb shows in-frame clones only, minus some. The sample has 300,000 or so clones, around 92% seen once. The sample was PBMCs or T cells enriched from blood (not recorded which). Receptors originate from a woman between 45 and 60 years old who had been exposed to COVID-19.

The rearrangement joins TRBV2 to TRBJ2-1; TRBD1 matches 9 bases. V lost 6 bases and J lost 9; bases outside the gene matches: 9. The CDR3 runs 14 residues. Germline CDR1 SNHLY, CDR2 FYNNEI. CDR3 region: CASSPTGGKGEQFF. DNA for the CDR3: TGTGCCAGCAGCCCGACAGGGGGTAAGGGTGAGCAGTTCTTC. Supplemented by reference TRBV2 and TRBJ2-1, the full variable domain reads EPEVTQTPSHQVTQMGQEVILRCVPISNHLYFYWYRQILGQKVEFLVSFYNNEISEKSEIFDDQFSVERPDGSNFTLKIRSTKLEDSAMYFCASSPTGGKGEQFFGPGTRLTVL.

The chain carries TRBV27 and TRBJ1-4; D is perhaps TRBD1 (5 bases). Trimming pared 5 bases from V and 3 bases from J, leaving 13 bases between. Germline CDR1 reads MNHEY; CDR2 reads SMNVEV (reference sequence). The CDR3 totals 15 residues. The CDR3 is CASSHRQTANEKLFF. CDR3 sequence (DNA): TGTGCCAGCAGTCACAGACAGACCGCTAATGAAAAACTGTTTTTT.

V usage is TRBV5-4 and J usage is TRBJ1-1; the match to TRBD1 covers 11 bases. Germline CDR1 SGHNT, CDR2 YYREEE (reference sequence). Germline trimming cut 3 bases from V and 0 bases from J; bases unmatched to any gene: 7. CDR3 length: 17 amino acids. This CDR3 is CASSSRDRGNLNTEAFF. The CDR3 DNA reads as TGTGCCAGCAGCTCCCGGGACAGGGGGAACCTGAACACTGAAGCTTTCTTT.

V usage is TRBV7-2 and J usage is TRBJ1-1; D unclear. Trimming left V 5 bases short and J 7 bases short, with 17 bases between. The CDR3 contains 14 residues. Germline CDR1 reads SGHTA; CDR2 reads FQGNSA. CDR3 coding DNA: TGTGCCAGCAGCGGGAGTTCGGGGTTTGGTGAAGCTTTCTTT. It codes for CASSGSSGFGEAFF.

CDR3 DNA sequence: TGTGCCAGCAGCCGGACAGGGTTCACTGAAGCTTTCTTT. Encoded protein: CASSRTGFTEAFF. The chain recombines TRBV6-5 with TRBJ1-1, with TRBD1 matching 8 bases. The CDR3 length is 13 residues. V was pared by 6 bases and J by 4 bases, with 4 bases of the junction left unmatched. The germline gives CDR1 MNHEY, CDR2 SVGAGI.